This entry lists 20 T cell receptor beta chains sequenced from one sample in a study of graft-versus-host responses after intestinal transplantation. No antigen has been assigned to these receptors. Measured with immunoSEQ multiplex PCR; TCRdb has only the in-frame clones, and not every one. Here the sample spans about 120,000 clones, 80% to 95% being singletons. The sequenced sample was unstimulated CD4+ T cells sorted from spleen or lymph node cells, obtained before intestinal transplant. The receptors stem from a human donor who received an intestinal transplant.

The chain has TRBV15 and TRBJ2-7; D perhaps matches TRBD1 (5 bases). The CDR3 runs to 13 residues. Between the trimmed V and J ends, which lost 9 bases and 4 bases, there was a span of 16 bases. The germline V gene has CDR1 LNHNV and CDR2 YYDKDF (reference sequence). The CDR3 coding sequence is TGTGCCACAGGGGTGGGCCCCGCGTACGAGCAGTACTTC. Translation: CATGVGPAYEQYF.

The genes are TRBV27 and TRBJ1-5; a weak D match, TRBD1 (5 bases). V was trimmed by 2 bases and J by 9 bases, leaving 17 bases between them. CDR1 and CDR2 (germline): MNHEY, SMNVEV (reference sequence). The CDR3 length is 15 residues. The CDR3 spells CASSLAGWGRWPQHF. The CDR3 nucleotides read TGTGCCAGCAGTTTAGCAGGGTGGGGTCGTTGGCCCCAGCATTTT.

The chain recombines TRBV20-1 with TRBJ2-7; D uncertain. Trimming removed 2 bases at V and 5 bases at J, with 7 bases between. Germline V CDR1 and CDR2: DFQATT, SNEGSKA (reference sequence). This CDR3 has 11 amino acids. CDR3 nucleotides: TGCAGTGCTAGATTCTTGAACGAGCAGTACTTC. It specifies CSARFLNEQYF.

The genes are TRBV28 and TRBJ2-3, with D perhaps assigned TRBD1 or TRBD2 (5 bases each). V dropped 5 bases and J dropped 2 bases, with 11 bases sitting between them. In germline, CDR1 is MDHEN, CDR2 SYDVKM. The CDR3 length is 14 residues. The CDR3 loop is CASSSEGNTDTQYF. The DNA of the CDR3 is TGTGCCAGCAGTAGTGAGGGGAACACAGATACGCAGTATTTT.

The chain links TRBV6-5 to TRBJ2-3; TRBD1 aligns across 10 bases. CDR3 size: 15 residues. The V segment lost 6 bases and the J segment 3 bases; nucleotides outside the gene matches: 6. From germline, CDR1 is MNHEY and CDR2 SVGAGI. The CDR3 coding sequence is TGTGCCAGCAGGGGACAGGGGAGGGGTACAGATACGCAGTATTTT. This translates into CASRGQGRGTDTQYF.

The chain recombines TRBV6-1 with TRBJ2-1, with D tentatively TRBD2 (6 bases). The germline CDR1 and CDR2 sequences are MNHNS and SASEGT. Deletions cut 4 bases from V and 1 base from J, with 8 bases between. This CDR3 is 14 amino acids long. CDR3 sequence: CASSASGSYNEQFF. CDR3 nucleotides: TGTGCCAGCAGTGCCAGCGGGTCCTACAATGAGCAGTTCTTC.

The chain recombines TRBV2 with TRBJ2-3, with unresolved D. The germline V and J ends were trimmed by 6 bases and 0 bases, with 10 bases remaining between them. Germline CDR1 and CDR2: SNHLY and FYNNEI. CDR3 length: 14 residues. This CDR3 reads CASSTTKSTDTQYF. The DNA for the CDR3 is TGTGCCAGCAGCACGACAAAGAGCACAGATACGCAGTATTTT.

Points on this clone: Compared with germline, one end of the junction differs, possibly owing to a read error. This chain joins TRBV28 and TRBJ2-7, with D uncertain. The CDR3 has 12 residues. Germline V gene data show CDR1 as MDHEN and CDR2 as SYDVKM. The CDR3 loop is CASSLLEASPFF. In nucleotides, the CDR3 is TGTGCCAGCAGTTTATTAGAAGCAAGTCCCTTTTTC.

The V and J genes are TRBV18 and TRBJ2-2, with 12 bases lining up with TRBD2. V gave up 2 bases and J gave up 2 bases; unmatched junction bases: 3. CDR1 and CDR2 (germline): KGHSH, LQKENI. The CDR3 runs 17 residues. As DNA, the CDR3 is TGTGCCAGCTCACCAACGGGACTAGCGGGCAACACCGGGGAGCTGTTTTTT. It yields the protein CASSPTGLAGNTGELFF.

V and J are TRBV5-8 and TRBJ1-5; D is uncertain. Germline values: CDR1 SGHTS, CDR2 YDEGEE. CDR3 length: 13 amino acids. Trimming stripped 4 bases from V and 0 bases from J, with 5 bases between. CDR3 sequence (DNA): TGTGCCAGCAGCCATTATAGCAATCAGCCCCAGCATTTT. Amino acid sequence: CASSHYSNQPQHF.

The chain is built from TRBV14 and TRBJ2-5, with D possibly matching TRBD2 (6 bases). CDR3 length: 14 residues. The germline V gene encodes CDR1 SGHDN and CDR2 FVKESK. Trimming removed 3 bases from V and 7 bases from J, with 15 bases in between. As DNA, the CDR3 is TGTGCCAGCAGCCAGGACTTCCTGGGGGGGACCCAGTACTTC. Translated: CASSQDFLGGTQYF.

The J gene is TRBJ2-5, the V gene TRBV9; 8 bases are a match to TRBD1. The DNA end favors TRBJ2-7, so the J call may be wrong. CDR1 is SGDLS, CDR2 YYNGEE, per germline. This CDR3 region has 15 residues. CDR3 loop: CASSVGPGGNYEQYF. CDR3 sequence (DNA): TGTGCCAGCAGCGTAGGGCCAGGGGGCAACTACGAGCAGTACTTC.

The J gene is TRBJ1-2, the V gene TRBV6-6; D gene uncertain. Trimming took 2 bases from V and 7 from J, leaving 11 bases between them. This CDR3 is built from 13 residues. Looked up from germline, CDR1 is MNHNY and CDR2 is SVGAGI (reference sequence). CDR3 DNA: TGTGCCAGCAGTTACCCAGCATCCCCTGGCTACACCTTC. This codes for CASSYPASPGYTF.

The chain is built from TRBV30 and TRBJ1-4; the D gene is possibly TRBD1 (5 bases). The CDR3 contains 16 residues. CDR1 is GTSNPN, CDR2 SVGIG, per germline (reference sequence). Trimming shortened V by 3 bases and J by 0 bases, and 14 bases separated the two germline ends. The CDR3 coding sequence is TGTGCCTGGAGACAGGACTGGATTGCAACTAATGAAAAACTGTTTTTT. This encodes CAWRQDWIATNEKLFF.

The chain uses TRBV11-2 and TRBJ2-1; no reliable D call. Trimming removed 6 bases at V and 3 bases at J, with 3 bases between. Germline CDR1 reads SGHAT; CDR2 reads FQNNGV. The length of the CDR3 is 11 residues. The CDR3 DNA reads TGTGCCAGCAGTCACTACAATGAGCAGTTCTTC. Amino acids: CASSHYNEQFF.

For this clone: A read error may produce the germline difference seen at one junction end. The V gene is TRBV4-2, the J gene TRBJ1-2, with D possibly TRBD1 on 6 matching bases. The CDR3 has 15 amino acids. Germline V gene lookup returns CDR1 LGHNA and CDR2 YNFKEQ. The CDR3 region is CAGSQVIGGDYGYTF. In DNA, the CDR3 is TGTGCCGGCAGCCAGGTTATAGGGGGGGATTATGGCTACACCTTC.

The chain combines TRBV9 with TRBJ1-5, with TRBD1 as a possible D gene (5 bases). The CDR3 is 13 amino acids. Germline CDR1 and CDR2: SGDLS and YYNGEE. V was cut by 0 bases and J by 7 bases, with 8 bases left in between. Here the CDR3 reads CASSVGGSQPQHF. DNA for the CDR3: TGTGCCAGCAGCGTAGGGGGGAGCCAGCCCCAGCATTTT.

This clone was found a few times. The rearrangement joins TRBV30 to TRBJ1-1; weak D call: TRBD1 (6 bases). CDR1 is GTSNPN and CDR2 is SVGIG in the germline V gene (reference sequence). This CDR3 region has 13 residues. V lost 4 bases, J lost 3 bases, and 12 bases lay in between. The CDR3 DNA reads as TGTGCCTGGACCGAACAGGGAGACACTGAAGCTTTCTTT. Protein product: CAWTEQGDTEAFF.

The chain recombines TRBV5-1 with TRBJ2-5; D unresolved. The V end was cut by 0 bases, the J end by 1 base, with 4 bases between. CDR3 length: 13 residues. The germline V gene encodes CDR1 SGHRS and CDR2 YFSETQ. This CDR3 is CASSLGAQETQYF. In DNA, the CDR3 is TGCGCCAGCAGCTTGGGGGCCCAAGAGACCCAGTACTTC.

This chain links TRBV27 with TRBJ2-5; D gene uncertain. Trimming stripped 10 bases from V and 5 bases from J, with 8 bases between. This CDR3 contains 10 residues. Germline CDR1 reads MNHEY; CDR2 reads SMNVEV (reference sequence). CDR3 sequence: CATKKETQYF. The CDR3 bases are TGTGCCACCAAGAAGGAGACCCAGTACTTC.